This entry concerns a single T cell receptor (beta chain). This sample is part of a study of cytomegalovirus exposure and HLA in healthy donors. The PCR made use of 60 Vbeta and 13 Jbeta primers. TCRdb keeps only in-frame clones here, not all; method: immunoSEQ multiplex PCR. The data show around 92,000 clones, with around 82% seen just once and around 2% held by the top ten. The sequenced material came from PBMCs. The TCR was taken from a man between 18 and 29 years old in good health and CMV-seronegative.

CDR3 residues: CASSGGLAAVNEQFF. The CDR3 DNA reads TGTGCCAGCAGCGGGGGACTAGCGGCGGTCAATGAGCAGTTCTTC. This chain links TRBV9 with TRBJ2-1, with TRBD2 matching 11 bases. The CDR3 covers 15 residues. V was pared by 3 bases and J by 6 bases, with 5 bases of the junction left unmatched. Germline-derived CDR1 and CDR2 are SGDLS and YYNGEE.